One and the same sample provided the 14 T cell receptor beta chains below, sequenced in a study of post-analysis software for immune sequencing data. Their specific antigens are unknown. Unique molecular identifiers tagged the TCR beta cDNA libraries. In TCRdb, the PCR reads were re-called with MiXCR into one record per CDR3 protein. This sample has some 450,000 distinct CDR3 sequences; 45% occur once, and the top ten carry roughly an eighth. Study-wide findings and caveats: Five TRBV segments, TRBV5-6, TRBV5-1 and TRBV20-1 among them, were found more frequent in patients than controls.

The material sequenced was blood. Receptor source: a girl aged 10 to 17 with multiple sclerosis.

The V and J genes are TRBV28 and TRBJ1-1, with 7 bases identical to TRBD1. This CDR3 is 15 amino acids long. The junction had 12 bases not matched to a gene; V was cut back by 2 bases and J by 9 bases. CDR1 and CDR2 from the germline V gene are MDHEN and SYDVKM. The CDR3 DNA sequence: TGTGCCAGCAGTTTAAGTTCTCTAGGGACAGCACAAGCTTTCTTT. Protein product: CASSLSSLGTAQAFF.

CDR3 amino acids: CATSRDQAEGTVYGYTF. DNA of the CDR3: TGTGCCACCAGCAGAGATCAGGCCGAGGGGACCGTTTATGGCTACACCTTC. The rearrangement joins TRBV15 to TRBJ1-2, with a weak D call TRBD1 (5 bases). This CDR3 comprises 17 residues. Trimming took 0 bases from V and 5 from J, leaving 19 bases between them. Germline V lookup: CDR1 LNHNV, CDR2 YYDKDF (reference sequence). Complete variable domain (other parts from reference TRBV15 and TRBJ1-2): DAMVIQNPRYQVTQFGKPVTLSCSQTLNHNVMYWYQQKSSQAPKLLFHYYDKDFNNEADTPDNFQSRRPNTSFCFLDIRSPGLGDTAMYLCATSRDQAEGTVYGYTFGSGTRLTVV.

Comments on this clonotype: Its ends do not fully match the called genes, so a read error is possible. This chain connects TRBV5-1 to TRBJ2-5, with 14 bases that match TRBD2. The CDR3 extends over 19 amino acids. Germline values: CDR1 SGHRS, CDR2 YFSETQ. The CDR3 spells CTSSLMSGLAGVVVETQYF. The CDR3 DNA is TGCACCAGCAGCTTAATGTCGGGACTAGCGGGAGTGGTGGTAGAGACCCAGTACTTC. Filled out from reference TRBV5-1 and TRBJ2-5, the complete variable domain reads KAGVTQTPRYLIKTRGQQVTLSCSPISGHRSVSWYQQTPGQGLQFLFEYFSETQRNKGNFPGRFSGRQFSNSRSEMNVSTLELGDSALYLCTSSLMSGLAGVVVETQYFGPGTRLLVL.

J is TRBJ1-6 and V is TRBV27; D not certain. Germline assignment: CDR1 MNHEY and CDR2 SMNVEV (reference sequence). The CDR3 sequence is 16 residues long. Trimming left V 4 bases short and J 6 bases short, with 16 bases between. CDR3 amino acids: CASSSSLHGGNSPLHF. CDR3 coding DNA: TGTGCCAGCAGTTCCTCTCTCCACGGAGGTAATTCACCCCTCCACTTT.

The V call is TRBV20-1, the J call TRBJ2-4, with TRBD2 as a possible D gene (6 bases). CDR1 and CDR2 from the germline V gene are DFQATT and SNEGSKA (reference sequence). V was shortened by 5 bases and J by 3 bases, with 14 bases between the two germline ends. The CDR3 has 14 amino acids. The CDR3 spells CSAARERVKNIQYF. In nucleotides, the CDR3 is TGCAGTGCTGCGAGGGAGCGGGTCAAAAACATTCAGTACTTC.

This rearrangement joins TRBV6-5 to TRBJ1-5; possible D gene TRBD1, 5 bases. V lost 4 bases to trimming and J lost 2 bases, with 9 bases between them. The CDR3 spans 14 residues. Germline V lookup: CDR1 MNHEY, CDR2 SVGAGI. The CDR3 DNA sequence: TGTGCCAGCAGTTCCCCGGGGGGCAATCAGCCCCAGCATTTT. As protein: CASSSPGGNQPQHF.

The chain joins TRBV7-8 to TRBJ2-3, with 14 bases lining up with TRBD2. V lost 5 bases and J lost 2; bases outside the gene matches: 12. The CDR3 runs to 19 residues. Germline-derived CDR1 and CDR2 are SGHVS and FQNEAQ. CDR3 nucleotides: TGTGCCAGCAGCACCCCGGGACTAGCGGGAGTTGAGAACACAGATACGCAGTATTTT. This gives the protein CASSTPGLAGVENTDTQYF.

This chain uses TRBV4-1 with TRBJ2-5; no clear D. This CDR3 is built from 12 residues. V was trimmed by 0 bases and J by 5 bases, leaving 4 bases between them. The germline V gene has CDR1 MGHRA and CDR2 YSYEKL. Written as DNA, the CDR3 is TGCGCCAGCAGCCAAGAAGGGGAGACCCAGTACTTC. Translated, it gives CASSQEGETQYF.

The genes are TRBV7-9 and TRBJ2-7, with D possibly being TRBD1 (6 bases). V was shortened by 5 bases and J by 6 bases, with 20 bases between the two germline ends. This CDR3 is 15 amino acids long. Germline V gives CDR1 SEHNR, CDR2 FQNEAQ (reference sequence). The CDR3 DNA is TGTGCCAGCAGCGCCGGAGGCAGGGGTGAGGGCGAGCAGTACTTC. Amino acids: CASSAGGRGEGEQYF.

This clonotype was detected a few times. The chain couples TRBV9 to TRBJ2-5, with 12 bases lining up with TRBD2. The V and J ends lost 0 bases and 1 base, in that order; junction bases with no gene match: 10. Germline lookup yields CDR1 SGDLS and CDR2 YYNGEE. CDR3 length equals 19 residues. This CDR3 is CASSVGQGGLAGTQETQYF. CDR3 nucleotides: TGTGCCAGCAGCGTAGGGCAGGGCGGACTAGCGGGGACCCAAGAGACCCAGTACTTC.

This clonotype has just a few counts. The chain combines TRBV29-1 with TRBJ2-3; 10 nucleotides line up with TRBD2. V gave up 5 bases and J gave up 0 bases; unmatched junction bases: 5. This CDR3 comprises 15 residues. Germline values: CDR1 SQVTM, CDR2 ANQGSEA. CDR3 DNA sequence: TGCAGCGTTCTAACAGCGGGAGGGAGCACAGATACGCAGTATTTT. Its translation: CSVLTAGGSTDTQYF.

V and J are TRBV11-2 and TRBJ2-5, with D perhaps matching TRBD1 or TRBD2 (5 bases each). Trimming took off 4 bases at V and 4 bases at J, with 13 bases between the two ends. The CDR3 is 14 amino acids. Germline V gene data show CDR1 as SGHAT and CDR2 as FQNNGV. CDR3 bases: TGTGCCAGCAGCTCCATCGGGGCCGCAGAGACCCAGTACTTC. Translating it yields CASSSIGAAETQYF.

The CDR3 sequence: CASSEWAGYGYTF. The DNA of the CDR3 is TGTGCCAGCAGTGAGTGGGCGGGCTATGGCTACACCTTC. V gene TRBV6-1 combines with J gene TRBJ1-2, with no clear D. Germline CDR1 and CDR2: MNHNS and SASEGT. V lost 3 bases and J lost 4, with 9 bases in between. This CDR3 comprises 13 residues.

This clonotype was seen a handful of times. The chain uses TRBV12-3 or TRBV12-4 and TRBJ1-1; D gene unclear. The length of the CDR3 is 14 residues. V lost 3 bases to trimming and J lost 3 bases, with 11 bases between them. The CDR3 is CASSFGGGHTEAFF. The CDR3 DNA reads as TGTGCCAGCAGTTTCGGTGGTGGACACACTGAAGCTTTCTTT.